The TCR beta chain described here comes from a study of cytomegalovirus exposure and HLA in healthy donors. General observations from the study: It was assumed in the presence/absence analyses that sequencing depth was roughly uniform across donors.

Use of 60 Vbeta and 13 Jbeta primers characterized the PCR. Measured with immunoSEQ multiplex PCR; TCRdb has only the in-frame clones, and not every one. The table lists fewer than 200,000 clones, 80% to 90% of them singletons. On this clone itself: The antigen is not known.

The TCR sequence derives from a girl aged 2-10 years in good health and CMV-seropositive. Sequenced material: PBMCs.

The CDR3 bases are TGTGCCAGCAGCTTACAGGGGACATCTGGAAACACCATATATTTT. This gives the protein CASSLQGTSGNTIYF. The J gene is TRBJ1-3, the V gene TRBV7-9; D is perhaps TRBD1 (6 bases). The CDR3 has 15 amino acids. CDR1 and CDR2 (germline): SEHNR, FQNEAQ (reference sequence). V dropped 2 bases and J dropped 1 base, with 9 bases sitting between them. The full variable domain, in which reference TRBV7-9 and TRBJ1-3 provide the parts outside the CDR3, is DTGVSQNPRHKITKRGQNVTFRCDPISEHNRLYWYRQTLGQGPEFLTYFQNEAQLEKSRLLSDRFSAERPKGSFSTLEIQRTEQGDSAMYLCASSLQGTSGNTIYFGEGSWLTVV.